This TCR beta chain was captured in a study of regulatory T cells in long-lasting Graves disease. Whole-study results and caveats: Persistent disease preferred TRBV28, TRBJ1-2 and TRBJ2-5; new disease, TRBV20-1 and TRBJ2-1.

The germline V gene has CDR1 MDHEN and CDR2 SYDVKM. J was trimmed by 10 bases and V by 4 bases; bases with no gene match: 8. CDR3 length equals 15 residues. To make TCR beta libraries, researchers used iRepertoire HTBI primers and Arm-PCR of CDR3 regions. TCRdb processed the multiplex PCR reads anew with MiXCR; each CDR3 protein has one entry. Of about 400,000 distinct CDR3 sequences listed, around 21% are singletons. Comments on this clonotype: Its specificity is not known.

Time point specified: persistent/refractory GD, antithyroid drugs over 5 years with positive TRAb. Researchers made the TCR library from RNA that was extracted from PBMCs. American Thyroid Association guidelines served as the basis for diagnosing Graves' disease. V gene TRBV28 combines with J gene TRBJ2-1, with 12 positions matching TRBD2. The sequence derives from a female donor with Graves disease. The sample consisted of peripheral blood mononuclear cells (PBMCs), taken when the disease was refractory, from a patient treated with antithyroid drugs. The CDR3 bases are TGTGCCAGCAGTTCTAGCGGGAGGGCAACGGACGAGCAGTTCTTC. Its protein product is CASSSSGRATDEQFF.